The subject of this entry is one TCR beta chain. Its antigen remains unknown. The data are from a study of CD8 T cells in ankylosing spondylitis. Findings and limits, study-wide: One TCR beta motif, made up of about 8 highly homologous variants, appeared characteristic of ankylosing spondylitis blood. Earlier studies detected some motif variants in reactive arthritis synovial fluid and blood.

Quantitative 5'-RACE with molecular barcodes produced the TCR beta libraries. TCRdb passed the 5' RACE reads through MiXCR, listing each CDR3 protein once. Of 150,000 to 200,000 distinct CDR3 sequences listed, approximately 12% are singletons. V was trimmed by 5 bases and J by 3 bases, leaving 11 bases between them. CDR3 length: 13 residues. The germline CDR1 and CDR2 sequences are MGHDK and SYGVNS. This sequence originates from a female donor with ankylosing spondylitis or in good health (not recorded which). Material: blood, either unsorted or a sorted T cell fraction (not recorded which). This chain connects TRBV25-1 to TRBJ2-7, with D perhaps matching TRBD1 or TRBD2 (5 bases each). The CDR3 region is CASSWGLDYEQYF. The CDR3 region has the DNA TGTGCCAGCAGTTGGGGGTTAGACTACGAGCAGTACTTC.